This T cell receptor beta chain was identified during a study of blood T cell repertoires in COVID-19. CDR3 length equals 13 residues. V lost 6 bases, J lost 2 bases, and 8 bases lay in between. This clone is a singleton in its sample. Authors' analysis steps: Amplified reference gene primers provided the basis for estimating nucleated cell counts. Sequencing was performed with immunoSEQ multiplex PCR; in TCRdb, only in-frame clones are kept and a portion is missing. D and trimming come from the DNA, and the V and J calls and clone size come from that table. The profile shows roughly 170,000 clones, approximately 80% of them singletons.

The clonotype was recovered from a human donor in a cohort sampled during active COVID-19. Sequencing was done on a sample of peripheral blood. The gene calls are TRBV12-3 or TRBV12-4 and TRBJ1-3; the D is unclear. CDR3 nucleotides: TGTGCCAGCAGACCGGTCGCTGGAAACACCATATATTTT. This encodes CASRPVAGNTIYF.